The T cell receptor beta chain described here comes from a study of blood T cell repertoires in COVID-19. Study summary: Sources were T cells, B-cell-depleted T cells, or PBMCs; the material itself was cDNA or gDNA.

Per the original data handling: Reference gene primers were amplified, and this amplification served to estimate nucleated cell counts. This table comes from immunoSEQ multiplex PCR, and its TCRdb copy is limited to in-frame clones, with some not included. The DNA gave D and trimming, while V, J and clone size come from that table. This table has 40,000 to 45,000 clones, 80% to 90% appearing once. This clone is medium-sized by share. The CDR3 sequence is 16 residues long. CDR1 is SGHTA and CDR2 is FQGNSA in the germline V gene. V shed 0 bases and J shed 7 bases, with 18 bases lying between them. The rearrangement joins TRBV7-2 to TRBJ1-2, with D perhaps matching TRBD1 (5 bases). Sequenced: peripheral blood. The sequence was obtained from a human donor in a cohort sampled during active COVID-19. Here the CDR3 reads CASSLASAGYMAGYTF. CDR3 coding DNA: TGTGCCAGCAGCTTAGCGTCGGCAGGGTATATGGCTGGCTACACCTTC.